This entry describes one T cell receptor beta chain. The data originate from a study of cytomegalovirus exposure and HLA in healthy donors. The wider study: Across under 450 genotyped donors, over 70% landed in the Caucasian-associated ancestry cluster.

In the PCR, 60 Vbeta and 13 Jbeta primers were used. In the original processing: Approximately 79 million unique TCR beta chains, some 10 million of them shared, were counted by a later analysis. Only in-frame clones appear in the TCRdb table, and some are missing; sequencing was by immunoSEQ multiplex PCR. The DNA gave D and trimming, while V, J and clone size come from that table. The data contain about 140,000 clones, roughly two thirds of them singletons. The germline V gene encodes CDR1 SGHNT and CDR2 YYREEE (reference sequence). The CDR3 totals 17 residues. V lost 0 bases, J lost 1 base, and 16 bases lay in between.

Material: PBMCs. The V gene is TRBV5-4, the J gene TRBJ1-2, with a possible D match to TRBD1 (5 bases). The source is a woman aged 40 to 50 in good health and CMV-seronegative. CDR3: CASSLVFGGALNYGYTF. Here the CDR3 DNA reads TGTGCCAGCAGCTTGGTATTTGGTGGGGCGCTTAACTATGGCTACACCTTC.